Sequencing of this T cell receptor (beta chain) was carried out in a study of cytomegalovirus exposure and HLA in healthy donors. Study observations and caveats: A later analysis revealed that TCR association rates differed between HLA loci, peaking at DRB1 and bottoming out at HLA-C.

CDR3 length equals 13 residues. Germline assignment: CDR1 SGHAT and CDR2 FQNNGV. Between the trimmed V and J ends, which lost 5 bases and 4 bases, there was a span of 8 bases. For this clone: The antigen remains unidentified.

The PCR ran on 60 Vbeta and 13 Jbeta primers. Measured with immunoSEQ multiplex PCR; TCRdb has only the in-frame clones, and not every one. Of some 150,000 clones listed, 77% are singletons. Source material: PBMCs. The V and J genes are TRBV11-2 and TRBJ2-2; D is perhaps TRBD1 (5 bases). The TCR originated in a man aged 25 to 45 in good health and CMV-seropositive. This chain's CDR3 is CASSRTPTGELFF. The CDR3 nucleotides are TGTGCCAGCAGCAGGACACCCACCGGGGAGCTGTTTTTT.